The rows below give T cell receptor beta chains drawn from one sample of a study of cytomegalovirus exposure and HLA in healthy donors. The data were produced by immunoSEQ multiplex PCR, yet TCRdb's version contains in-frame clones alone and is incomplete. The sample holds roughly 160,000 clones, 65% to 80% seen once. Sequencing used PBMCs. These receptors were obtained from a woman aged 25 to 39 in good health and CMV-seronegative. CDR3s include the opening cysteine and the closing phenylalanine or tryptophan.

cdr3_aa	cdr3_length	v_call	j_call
CASSSLGTSGRETQYF	16	TRBV27	TRBJ2-5
CASSLSAGGQNIQYF	15	TRBV5-4	TRBJ2-4
CASSLSVSSPLHF	13	TRBV7-3	TRBJ1-6
CASSKDRGESQPQHF	15	TRBV2	TRBJ1-5
CASSQFGRQGFDEQFF	16	TRBV27	TRBJ2-1
CASRDSGGLAGTQYF	15	TRBV6-5	TRBJ2-5
CSAVQGTYEQYF	12	TRBV29-1	TRBJ2-7
CASTPLRDRGYEQYF	15	TRBV28	TRBJ2-7
CASSLGWGASSYNEQFF	17	TRBV5-8	TRBJ2-1
CASSQDRNYEQYF	13	TRBV11-3	TRBJ2-7